This T cell receptor (beta chain) was documented in a study of blood T cell repertoires in COVID-19. About the study: Spain, Italy and the United States supplied samples that represented acute and convalescent COVID-19. T cells, B-cell-depleted T cells, or PBMCs supplied cDNA or gDNA.

In its sample, this clone was seen a few times. The repertoire was sequenced with immunoSEQ multiplex PCR; TCRdb's copy has only in-frame clones and lacks some. This sample carries 380,000 or so clones, about 88% of them seen once, and the ten largest clones take under 8.5%. This receptor was obtained from a woman aged 60-75 years with COVID-19, enrolled during active disease. The specimen sequenced was peripheral blood.

In nucleotides, the CDR3 is TGTGCCAGTAGTCCCCGACAGGGGGAAAGGAGAACTGAAGCTTTCTTT. Encoded protein: CASSPRQGERRTEAFF. The gene calls are TRBV19 and TRBJ1-1; 9 bases agree with TRBD1. V shed 5 bases and J 5 bases; nucleotides not matched to a gene: 12. The germline V gene encodes CDR1 LNHDA and CDR2 SQIVND (reference sequence). CDR3 length equals 16 residues.